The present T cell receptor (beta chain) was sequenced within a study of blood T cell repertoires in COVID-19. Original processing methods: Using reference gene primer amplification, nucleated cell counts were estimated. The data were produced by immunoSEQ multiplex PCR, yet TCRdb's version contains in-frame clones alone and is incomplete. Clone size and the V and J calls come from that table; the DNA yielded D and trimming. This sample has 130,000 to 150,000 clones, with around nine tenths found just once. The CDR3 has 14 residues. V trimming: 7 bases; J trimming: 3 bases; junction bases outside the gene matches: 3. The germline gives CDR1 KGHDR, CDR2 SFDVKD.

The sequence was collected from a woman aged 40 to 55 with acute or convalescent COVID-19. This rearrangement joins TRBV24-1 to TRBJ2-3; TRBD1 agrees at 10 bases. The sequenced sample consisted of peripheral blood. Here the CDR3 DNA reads TGTGCCACCAGGGACAGGGGGAGGACAGATACGCAGTATTTT. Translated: CATRDRGRTDTQYF.